This record concerns one TCR beta chain sequence. Its antigen has not been determined. Nothing much larger sits one base from this clone, and base qualities are not available. The germline V gene sets CDR1 to SNHLY and CDR2 to FYNNEI. The CDR3 sequence holds 16 residues, the cysteine and phenylalanine included. The CDR3 DNA has 48 bases and is translated from base 1. V sheds 0 bases and J sheds 3 bases, leaving 14 bases between their ends. These data originate in a study of blood T cell repertoires in COVID-19 (dated by TCRdb to about 2020). Describing the broader study: Samples covering the acute and convalescent phases of COVID-19 were provided by collaborators in the United States, Italy and Spain. The prospective study material was composed of cDNA or gDNA derived from T cells, B-cell-depleted T cells, or PBMCs. Deeply sampled blood TCRbeta repertoires from subjects exposed to, actively infected with, or recovered from COVID-19 were included in the dataset. The repertoires were released in a freely available public database intended as a resource for research on the immune response to SARS-CoV-2. Samples came from the ongoing ImmuneRACE study (first 160 participants) plus 1,254 subjects from 6 global collaborators. A de-identified subject ID, COVID-19 status, age in years and sex were almost always included in the sample metadata. Where HLA class I and class II types were available, the types were taken from metadata supplied by the sample provider, not from assay-based typing.

Whole blood was collected in K2EDTA tubes by collaborating institutions according to the institutions' own protocols. For TCRbeta analysis, collaborator samples were shipped as frozen whole blood, as isolated PBMCs, or as DNA extracted from either sample type. What the research found in general, with its limitations: Clinical and demographic metadata were provided uncurated, with the amount varying by source and participant.

The immunoSEQ Assay, a bias-controlled multiplex PCR, was used to amplify TCRbeta CDR3 regions from genomic DNA. The study's own analysis went as follows. The number of nucleated cells in each sample was estimated from the amplification of reference gene primers within the assay. Sequence reads were collapsed and filtered to measure the absolute abundance of every unique TCRbeta CDR3 rearrangement. For each sample, productive Simpson clonality was calculated as the square root of Simpson's diversity index over productive rearrangements. In its TCRdb copy, this immuneACCESS table keeps in-frame sequences only and misses some clones. Where compared with another copy, unresolved V genes explain less than half of these, and the others have no known cause. D and trimming were read from the DNA, whereas the V and J calls and clone size are those reported in that table. Within this sample are approximately 150,000 clones, with about 80% of them counted one time only. In total, the top ten clones hold approximately 8.7% of the sample.

The chain joins TRBV2 to TRBJ1-2; TRBD1 could be the D gene, as 5 bases match. The sequencing sample was made of peripheral blood. The clonotype was recovered from a woman aged 70 to 79 with acute or convalescent COVID-19. The DNA reads TGTGCCAGCAGTGAAGCGGGTGCCCAGGGTGACTATGGCTACACCTTC. It encodes CASSEAGAQGDYGYTF.